The clone carrying this TCR beta chain came up a few times. Its antigen is not known. The data were obtained in a study of T cells in localized non-small cell lung cancer. Study-level results: The study detected a median about 57 of the top 100 tumor clones in adjacent lung. Analysis by sequencing included only one tumor region, so heterogeneity remains possible.

In germline, CDR1 is MNHGY, CDR2 SAAAGT. V lost 2 bases and J lost 3, with 17 bases in between. The CDR3 covers 17 residues. Here immunoSEQ multiplex PCR was the method, and the copy in TCRdb shows in-frame clones only, minus some. Here the sample spans some 6,000 clones, around 41% being singletons. This receptor was identified in a woman aged 40 to 75 with stage II squamous cell lung carcinoma. The gene calls are TRBV6-8 and TRBJ2-4; D not certain. This material consisted of lung tumor tissue, taken before any cancer treatment. The CDR3 DNA reads TGTGCCAGCAGTTACCGGAGCTCCACCCTAGGCAAAAACATTCAGTACTTC. Translated, it gives CASSYRSSTLGKNIQYF.